This TCR beta chain was captured in a study of blood T cell repertoires in COVID-19. Across the whole study: The origin of the acute and convalescent COVID-19 samples was the United States, Italy and Spain.

CDR3 size: 16 residues. V was shortened by 5 bases and J by 5 bases, with 19 bases between the two germline ends. Germline V gene lookup returns CDR1 SGHRS and CDR2 YFSETQ. Assay used: immunoSEQ multiplex PCR; TCRdb lists only in-frame clones, some missing. The data contain about 370,000 clones, more than 80% of them singletons. The V and J genes are TRBV5-1 and TRBJ2-2; tentatively, D is TRBD1 (5 bases). This TCR came from a man aged 18-30 years who had recovered from COVID-19. The sequenced material came from PBMCs or T cells enriched from blood (not recorded which). CDR3 in amino acids: CASSLLQGRQTGELFF. For the CDR3, the DNA is TGCGCCAGCAGTCTACTCCAGGGTCGACAGACCGGGGAGCTGTTTTTT.